Included here is one T cell receptor beta chain sequence, with context. This record comes from a study of blood T cell repertoires in COVID-19. Across the whole study: Some COVID-19 samples were acute and others convalescent; all came from the United States, Italy and Spain.

Per the original methods: Estimation of nucleated cell counts relied on the amplification of reference gene primers. The assay was immunoSEQ multiplex PCR, and TCRdb's table has in-frame clones only and misses some. V and J calls and clone size come straight from that table; D and trimming were deduced from the DNA. The repertoire holds around 300,000 clones, with 75% to 95% as singletons. Germline CDR1 is SGHRS and CDR2 is YFSETQ. The CDR3 runs to 15 residues. V shed 0 bases and J shed 5 bases, with 15 bases lying between them. The receptor's source is a woman in her twenties or thirties with COVID-19, enrolled during active disease. The rearrangement joins TRBV5-1 to TRBJ2-7; perhaps TRBD1 as D (5 bases). The sample was peripheral blood. The CDR3 coding sequence is TGCGCCAGCAGCTTGGCCCCCAGGGAAACCCACGAGCAGTACTTC. As protein: CASSLAPRETHEQYF.